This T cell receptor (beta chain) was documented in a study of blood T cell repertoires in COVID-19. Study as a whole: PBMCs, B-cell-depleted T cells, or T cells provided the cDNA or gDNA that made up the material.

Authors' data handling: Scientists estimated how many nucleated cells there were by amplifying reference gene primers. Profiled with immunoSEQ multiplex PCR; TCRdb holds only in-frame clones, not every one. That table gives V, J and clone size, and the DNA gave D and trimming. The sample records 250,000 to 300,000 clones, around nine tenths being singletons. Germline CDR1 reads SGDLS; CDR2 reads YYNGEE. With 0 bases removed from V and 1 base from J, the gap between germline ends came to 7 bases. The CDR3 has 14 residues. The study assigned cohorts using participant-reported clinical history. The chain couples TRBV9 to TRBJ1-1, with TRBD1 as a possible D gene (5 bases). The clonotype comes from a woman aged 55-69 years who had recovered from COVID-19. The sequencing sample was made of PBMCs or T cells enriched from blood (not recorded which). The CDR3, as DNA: TGTGCCAGCAGCGTAGACGACAGGAACACTGAAGCTTTCTTT. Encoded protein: CASSVDDRNTEAFF. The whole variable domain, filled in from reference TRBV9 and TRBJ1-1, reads DSGVTQTPKHLITATGQRVTLRCSPRSGDLSVYWYQQSLDQGLQFLIQYYNGEERAKGNILERFSAQQFPDLHSELNLSSLELGDSALYFCASSVDDRNTEAFFGQGTRLTVV.